Listed here are 24 T cell receptor beta chains from one sample, sequenced in a study of blood T cell repertoires in COVID-19. Clones were read by immunoSEQ multiplex PCR, and TCRdb kept only the in-frame ones, dropping some. The sample lists under 150,000 clones; approximately 80% were seen once. Specimen: peripheral blood. The source is a man older than 75 with acute or convalescent COVID-19.

The chain combines TRBV5-6 with TRBJ1-2; D ambiguous. The CDR3 covers 14 residues. The germline CDR1 and CDR2 sequences are SGHDT and YYEEEE. The germline V and J ends were trimmed by 4 bases and 4 bases, with 14 bases remaining between them. CDR3 sequence (DNA): TGTGCCAGCAGCAGAGTTTTGACAACCTATGGCTACACCTTC. Translation gives CASSRVLTTYGYTF.

The chain carries TRBV15 and TRBJ2-1; 16 nucleotides align to TRBD2. CDR3 length equals 18 residues. Trimming took 0 bases from V and 13 from J; bases not matched to a gene: 12. The V gene's germline CDR1 is LNHNV and CDR2 YYDKDF (reference sequence). The CDR3 here is CATSRDRGGGLAGGSQFF. CDR3 DNA: TGTGCCACCAGCAGAGATCGGGGAGGGGGACTAGCGGGGGGGAGCCAGTTCTTC. Based on the CDR3 plus reference TRBV15 and TRBJ2-1, the full variable domain is DAMVIQNPRYQVTQFGKPVTLSCSQTLNHNVMYWYQQKSSQAPKLLFHYYDKDFNNEADTPDNFQSRRPNTSFCFLDIRSPGLGDTAMYLCATSRDRGGGLAGGSQFFGPGTRLTVL.

The V and J genes are TRBV7-2 and TRBJ2-1, with no clear D. Trimming shortened V by 0 bases and J by 9 bases, and 18 bases separated the two germline ends. The germline CDR1 and CDR2 sequences are SGHTA and FQGNSA. The CDR3 extends over 16 amino acids. The CDR3 protein is CASSLAQDTPLSEQFF. CDR3 bases: TGTGCCAGCAGCTTAGCGCAGGATACACCCCTAAGTGAGCAGTTCTTC.

The chain combines TRBV5-6 with TRBJ2-7; a weak D match, TRBD1 (5 bases). Germline CDR1 SGHDT, CDR2 YYEEEE. This CDR3 has 13 residues. Trimming left V 3 bases short and J 4 bases short, with 11 bases between. The CDR3 DNA reads TGTGCCAGCAGCTCTAGACAGTATTACGAGCAGTACTTC. Translated: CASSSRQYYEQYF.

This clone was detected only a few times. The rearrangement links TRBV6-2 or TRBV6-3 to TRBJ2-7; 8 bases match TRBD1. Germline V CDR1 and CDR2: MNHEY, SVGEGT. V shed 5 bases and J 1 base; nucleotides not matched to a gene: 7. CDR3 size: 15 residues. Here the CDR3 reads CASSPQGQASYEQYF. The CDR3, as DNA: TGTGCCAGCAGTCCCCAGGGACAGGCTTCCTACGAGCAGTACTTC.

The V gene is TRBV6-5, the J gene TRBJ2-1, with TRBD2 matching 13 bases. Unmatched junction bases numbered 7, after V lost 6 bases and J lost 8 bases. Per the germline V gene, CDR1 is MNHEY and CDR2 is SVGAGI. This CDR3 is built from 15 residues. CDR3 coding DNA: TGTGCCAGCAGAGAGGGACTAGCGGGGTTCGATGAGCAGTTCTTC. This gives the protein CASREGLAGFDEQFF.

The rearrangement joins TRBV6-6 to TRBJ2-5, with 8 bases identical to TRBD1. Germline CDR1 MNHNY, CDR2 SVGAGI (reference sequence). This CDR3 has 15 residues. V lost 6 bases to trimming and J lost 4 bases; unmatched junction nucleotides: 10. CDR3 sequence reads: CASSRLRDRRETQYF. The CDR3 DNA sequence: TGTGCCAGCAGCCGCCTCCGGGACAGGCGAGAGACCCAGTACTTC.

The chain recombines TRBV2 with TRBJ1-2, with 8 positions matching TRBD1. Germline V CDR1 and CDR2: SNHLY, FYNNEI. With 3 bases clipped from V and 10 bases from J, the junction kept 1 base outside the gene matches. This CDR3 has 11 amino acids. CDR3 bases: TGTGCCAGCAGTGAGACAGGGGTCTACACCTTC. Its translation: CASSETGVYTF.

V usage is TRBV10-3 and J usage is TRBJ2-3; 8 bases align to TRBD1. Germline V gene lookup returns CDR1 ENHRY and CDR2 SYGVKD. V lost 6 bases, J lost 1 base, and 3 bases stayed unmatched. The CDR3 is 14 residues long. CDR3 sequence reads: CAIRQTGGTDTQYF. In DNA, the CDR3 is TGTGCCATCAGACAGACAGGGGGCACAGATACGCAGTATTTT.

This chain links TRBV2 with TRBJ1-1; weak D call: TRBD1 (5 bases). CDR1 SNHLY and CDR2 FYNNEI come from the germline V gene. V lost 3 bases and J 3 bases, leaving 20 bases between the germline ends. The CDR3 is made up of 17 amino acids. The CDR3 here is CASSDRDSLIRDTEAFF. DNA for the CDR3: TGTGCCAGCAGTGACCGTGACAGTCTCATTAGGGACACTGAAGCTTTCTTT.

This chain joins TRBV4-1 and TRBJ1-1; 7 bases align to TRBD1. Trimming at V came to 2 bases and at J to 6 bases, leaving 9 bases not matched to a gene. Looked up from germline, CDR1 is MGHRA and CDR2 is YSYEKL. This CDR3 region has 15 residues. CDR3 residues: CASSQRTGVAAEAFF. In nucleotides, the CDR3 is TGCGCCAGCAGCCAAAGAACAGGGGTTGCCGCTGAAGCTTTCTTT.

V and J are TRBV24-1 and TRBJ2-5; D perhaps matches TRBD2 (5 bases). Between the trimmed V and J ends, which lost 6 bases and 1 base, there was a span of 14 bases. Germline CDR1 KGHDR, CDR2 SFDVKD. This CDR3 comprises 15 residues. CDR3 residues: CATSKVGGPQETQYF. The CDR3 coding sequence is TGTGCCACCAGTAAGGTTGGAGGACCCCAAGAGACCCAGTACTTC.

Only a few counts were recorded for this clone. V and J are TRBV10-3 and TRBJ1-5; 7 nucleotides agree with TRBD1. Trimming removed 6 bases from V and 4 bases from J; junction bases left unmatched: 3. Germline CDR1 and CDR2: ENHRY and SYGVKD. The CDR3 has 13 amino acids. CDR3 nucleotide sequence: TGTGCCATCAGCGGACAGGCAAATCAGCCCCAGCATTTT. Residues: CAISGQANQPQHF.

The V call is TRBV11-2, the J call TRBJ1-1; 7 bases are a match to TRBD1. The CDR3 has 13 amino acids. Germline trimming cut 5 bases from V and 3 bases from J; bases unmatched to any gene: 3. Germline-derived CDR1 and CDR2 are SGHAT and FQNNGV. The CDR3 DNA follows: TGTGCCAGCAGCCGCAGGGGGGACACTGAAGCTTTCTTT. It is translated as CASSRRGDTEAFF.

The rearrangement uses TRBV29-1 and TRBJ2-3; TRBD1 agrees at 8 bases. Trimming removed 1 base from V and 1 base from J; junction bases left unmatched: 4. The germline CDR1 and CDR2 sequences are SQVTM and ANQGSEA. The CDR3 contains 15 residues. The CDR3 reads CSVEGVQGGTDTQYF. The CDR3 bases are TGCAGCGTTGAAGGGGTACAGGGGGGCACAGATACGCAGTATTTT.

J is TRBJ2-7 and V is TRBV7-2; 9 bases are shared with TRBD1. Losses at the gene ends were 5 bases for V and 2 bases for J; bases not matched to a gene: 7. CDR1 and CDR2 from the germline V gene are SGHTA and FQGNSA. The CDR3 is 15 residues long. CDR3 amino acids: CASSRGQGLAYEQYF. DNA for the CDR3: TGTGCCAGCAGCAGGGGACAGGGTTTGGCCTACGAGCAGTACTTC.

This clone was counted only a few times. This rearrangement joins TRBV7-9 to TRBJ2-7, with 10 bases fitting TRBD1. From germline, CDR1 is SEHNR and CDR2 FQNEAQ (reference sequence). The CDR3 runs to 17 residues. V lost 5 bases, J lost 3 bases, and 13 bases stayed unmatched. The CDR3 sequence is CASSKRFPGQGFYEQYF. CDR3 in DNA: TGTGCCAGCAGCAAGCGCTTCCCGGGACAGGGGTTCTACGAGCAGTACTTC.

The chain recombines TRBV15 with TRBJ1-5; D not certain. The CDR3 has 13 residues. Looked up from germline, CDR1 is LNHNV and CDR2 is YYDKDF (reference sequence). V was trimmed by 0 bases and J by 6 bases, leaving 6 bases between them. The CDR3 is CATSRDLAQPQHF. The CDR3 DNA is TGTGCCACCAGCAGAGATCTAGCTCAGCCCCAGCATTTT.

CDR3 in DNA: TGCGCCAGCAGCCTCCAACAGGGAGACGAGCAGTACTTC. It encodes CASSLQQGDEQYF. This chain connects TRBV4-3 to TRBJ2-7; D is possibly TRBD1 (6 bases). CDR1 and CDR2 (germline): LGHNA, YSLEER. Trimming took off 4 bases at V and 5 bases at J, with 12 bases between the two ends. The CDR3 covers 13 residues.

Of note for this clone: This clone may be a read error of a much larger clone one base away. Distinct nucleotide sequences in the sample also encode this CDR3. This rearrangement joins TRBV5-1 to TRBJ2-7, with TRBD1 matching over 9 bases. The CDR3 is made up of 16 amino acids. Germline lookup yields CDR1 SGHRS and CDR2 YFSETQ. The CDR3 reads CASSSGTGQLFYEQYF. The CDR3 DNA reads TGCGCCAGCTCTTCCGGGACAGGGCAGCTCTTCTACGAGCAGTACTTT.

The V and J genes are TRBV5-4 and TRBJ2-1; D gene uncertain. Germline V CDR1 and CDR2: SGHNT, YYREEE (reference sequence). This CDR3 is 14 amino acids long. Trimming pared 0 bases from V and 7 bases from J, leaving 11 bases between. The CDR3 sequence: CASSLATDFNEQFF. In DNA, the CDR3 is TGTGCCAGCAGCTTGGCAACTGATTTTAATGAGCAGTTCTTC.

As concerns this clone: The sample has other DNA sequences that encode this CDR3 too. The chain employs TRBV5-4 and TRBJ2-1, with D possibly TRBD2 on 6 matching bases. Between the trimmed V and J ends, which lost 0 bases and 0 bases, there was a span of 7 bases. The germline V gene encodes CDR1 SGHNT and CDR2 YYREEE (reference sequence). The CDR3 consists of 15 residues. DNA for the CDR3: TGTGCCAGCAGCTTGGGCGGGATCTCCTACAATGAGCAGTTCTTC. Its protein is CASSLGGISYNEQFF.

The rearrangement uses TRBV7-9 and TRBJ2-1; D may be TRBD2 (5 bases). V was trimmed by 5 bases and J by 0 bases, leaving 17 bases between them. This CDR3 comprises 17 residues. The germline V gene encodes CDR1 SEHNR and CDR2 FQNEAQ (reference sequence). In DNA form, the CDR3 reads TGTGCCAGCAGCCCCCGAGTGGGCCGGGGCTCCTACAATGAGCAGTTCTTC. The encoded protein is CASSPRVGRGSYNEQFF.

This chain links TRBV6-5 with TRBJ1-1, with 8 nucleotides matching TRBD1. Germline-derived CDR1 and CDR2 are MNHEY and SVGAGI. There are 14 residues in the CDR3. V dropped 5 bases and J dropped 3; count of bases not matched to a gene: 5. Here the CDR3 reads CASSTLQGDTEAFF. The DNA for the CDR3 is TGTGCCAGCAGTACCCTACAGGGGGACACTGAAGCTTTCTTT.